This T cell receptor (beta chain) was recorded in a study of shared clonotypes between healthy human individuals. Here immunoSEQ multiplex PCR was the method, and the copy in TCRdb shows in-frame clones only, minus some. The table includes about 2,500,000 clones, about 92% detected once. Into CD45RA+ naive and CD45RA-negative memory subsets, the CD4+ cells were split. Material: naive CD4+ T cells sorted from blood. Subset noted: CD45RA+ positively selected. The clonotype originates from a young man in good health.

The CDR3 DNA follows: TGTGCCAGCAGCGTAGGACCCCCTAGTTGGGCATCGACCCAGTACTTC. Encoded protein: CASSVGPPSWASTQYF. V and J are TRBV9 and TRBJ2-5; D not certain. Germline CDR1 and CDR2: SGDLS and YYNGEE. Trimming shortened V by 0 bases and J by 7 bases, and 19 bases separated the two germline ends. This CDR3 comprises 16 residues.